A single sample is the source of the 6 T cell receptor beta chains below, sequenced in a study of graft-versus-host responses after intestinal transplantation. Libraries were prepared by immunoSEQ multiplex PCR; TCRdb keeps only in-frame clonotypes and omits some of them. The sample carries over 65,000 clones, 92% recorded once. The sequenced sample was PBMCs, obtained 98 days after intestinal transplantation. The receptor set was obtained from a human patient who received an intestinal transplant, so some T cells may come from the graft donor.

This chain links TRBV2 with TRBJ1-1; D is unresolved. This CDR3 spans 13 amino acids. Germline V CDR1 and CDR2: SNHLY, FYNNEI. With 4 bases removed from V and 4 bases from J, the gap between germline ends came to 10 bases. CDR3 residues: CASSASTSTEAFF. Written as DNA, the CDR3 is TGTGCCAGCAGTGCATCGACGAGCACTGAAGCTTTCTTT. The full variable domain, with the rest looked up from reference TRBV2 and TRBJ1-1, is EPEVTQTPSHQVTQMGQEVILRCVPISNHLYFYWYRQILGQKVEFLVSFYNNEISEKSEIFDDQFSVERPDGSNFTLKIRSTKLEDSAMYFCASSASTSTEAFFGQGTRLTVV.

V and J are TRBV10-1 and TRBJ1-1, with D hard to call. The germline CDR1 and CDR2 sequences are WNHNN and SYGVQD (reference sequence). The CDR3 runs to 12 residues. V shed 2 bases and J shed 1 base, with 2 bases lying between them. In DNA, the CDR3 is TGCGCCAGCAGTGAGAGGAACACTGAAGCTTTCTTT. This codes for CASSERNTEAFF.

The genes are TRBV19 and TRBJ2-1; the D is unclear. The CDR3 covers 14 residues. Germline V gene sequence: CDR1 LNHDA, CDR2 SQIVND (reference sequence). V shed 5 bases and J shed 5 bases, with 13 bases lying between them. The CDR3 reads CASSFRLGNNEQFF. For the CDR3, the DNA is TGTGCCAGTAGTTTTAGGCTAGGGAACAATGAGCAGTTCTTC.

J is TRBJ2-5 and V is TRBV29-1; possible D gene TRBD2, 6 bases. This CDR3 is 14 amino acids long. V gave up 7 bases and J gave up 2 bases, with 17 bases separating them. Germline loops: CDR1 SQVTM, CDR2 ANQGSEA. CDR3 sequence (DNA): TGCAGCGGAAGGGGCGGGGAGCGGCAAGAGACCCAGTACTTC. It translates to CSGRGGERQETQYF.

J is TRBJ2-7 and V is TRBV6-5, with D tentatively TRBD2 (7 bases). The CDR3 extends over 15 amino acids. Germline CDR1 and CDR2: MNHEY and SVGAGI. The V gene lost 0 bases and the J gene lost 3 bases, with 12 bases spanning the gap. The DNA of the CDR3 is TGTGCCAGCAGTTACTCGGGGGGGGCCCTCTACGAGCAGTACTTC. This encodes CASSYSGGALYEQYF.

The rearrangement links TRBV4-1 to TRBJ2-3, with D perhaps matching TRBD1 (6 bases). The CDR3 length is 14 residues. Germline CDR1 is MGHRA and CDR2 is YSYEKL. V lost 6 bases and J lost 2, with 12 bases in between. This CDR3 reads CASRRQAFTDTQYF. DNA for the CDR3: TGCGCCAGCAGGAGACAGGCCTTCACAGATACGCAGTATTTT.